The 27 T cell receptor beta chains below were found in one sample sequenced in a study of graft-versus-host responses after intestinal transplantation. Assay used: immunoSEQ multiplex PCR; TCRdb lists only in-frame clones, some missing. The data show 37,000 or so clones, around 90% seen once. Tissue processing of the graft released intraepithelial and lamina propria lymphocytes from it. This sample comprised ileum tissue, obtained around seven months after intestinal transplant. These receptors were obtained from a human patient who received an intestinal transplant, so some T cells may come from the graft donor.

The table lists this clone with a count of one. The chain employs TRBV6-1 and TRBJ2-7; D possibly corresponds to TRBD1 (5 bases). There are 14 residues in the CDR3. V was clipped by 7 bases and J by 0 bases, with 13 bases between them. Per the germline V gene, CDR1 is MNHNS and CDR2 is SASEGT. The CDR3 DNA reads TGTGCCAGCACCGAAGTAGGGGACTCCTACGAGCAGTACTTC. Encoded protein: CASTEVGDSYEQYF.

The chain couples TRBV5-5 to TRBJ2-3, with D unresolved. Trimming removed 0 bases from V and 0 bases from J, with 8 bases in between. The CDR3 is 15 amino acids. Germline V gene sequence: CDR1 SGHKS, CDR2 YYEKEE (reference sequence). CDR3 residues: CASSLGSVSTDTQYF. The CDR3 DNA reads TGTGCCAGCAGCTTGGGGTCAGTTAGCACAGATACGCAGTATTTT.

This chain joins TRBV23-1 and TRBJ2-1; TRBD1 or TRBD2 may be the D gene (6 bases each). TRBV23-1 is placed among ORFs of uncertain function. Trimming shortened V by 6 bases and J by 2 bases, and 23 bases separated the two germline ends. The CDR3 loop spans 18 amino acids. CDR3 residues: CASSQAEQGWGAYNEQFF. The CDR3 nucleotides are TGCGCCAGCAGCCAGGCAGAACAGGGATGGGGGGCCTACAATGAGCAGTTCTTC.

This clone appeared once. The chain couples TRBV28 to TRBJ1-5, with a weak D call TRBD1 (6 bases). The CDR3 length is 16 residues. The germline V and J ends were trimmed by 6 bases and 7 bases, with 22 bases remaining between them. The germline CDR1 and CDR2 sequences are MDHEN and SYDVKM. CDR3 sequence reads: CASSPGGAGARQPQHF. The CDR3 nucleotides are TGTGCCAGCAGCCCCGGGGGGGCGGGGGCAAGGCAGCCCCAGCATTTT.

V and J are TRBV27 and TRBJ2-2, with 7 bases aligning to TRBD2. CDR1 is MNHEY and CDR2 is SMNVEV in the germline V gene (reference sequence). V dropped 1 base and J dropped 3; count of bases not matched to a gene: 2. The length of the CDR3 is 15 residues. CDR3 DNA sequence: TGTGCCAGCAGTTTATTAGGACTAGACACCGGGGAGCTGTTTTTT. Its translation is CASSLLGLDTGELFF.

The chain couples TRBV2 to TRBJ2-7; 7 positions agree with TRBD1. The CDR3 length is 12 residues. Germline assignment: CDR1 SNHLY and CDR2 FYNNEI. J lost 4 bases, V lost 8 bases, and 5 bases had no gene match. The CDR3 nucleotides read TGTGCCAGCTCCCGGGGACAGTACGAGCAGTACTTC. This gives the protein CASSRGQYEQYF.

CDR3 loop: CASSVADYNEQFF. The CDR3 region has the DNA TGTGCCAGCAGCGTAGCGGATTACAATGAGCAGTTCTTC. J is TRBJ2-1 and V is TRBV9; D unresolved. The CDR3 has 13 residues. The V gene lost 0 bases and the J gene lost 4 bases, with 5 bases spanning the gap. Germline V gene lookup returns CDR1 SGDLS and CDR2 YYNGEE.

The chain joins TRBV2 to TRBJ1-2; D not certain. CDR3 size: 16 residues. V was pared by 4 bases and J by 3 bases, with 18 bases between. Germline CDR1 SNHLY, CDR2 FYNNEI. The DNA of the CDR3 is TGTGCCAGCAGTGTTTTGATCCCCCAGTTAGACTATGGCTACACCTTC. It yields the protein CASSVLIPQLDYGYTF.

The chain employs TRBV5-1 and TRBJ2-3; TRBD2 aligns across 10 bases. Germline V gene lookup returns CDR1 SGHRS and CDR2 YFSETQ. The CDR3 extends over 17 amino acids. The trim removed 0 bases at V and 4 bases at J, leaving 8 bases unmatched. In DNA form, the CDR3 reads TGCGCCAGCAGCTTGGCAGTGGCTAGCGGGAGCCCAGATACGCAGTATTTT. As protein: CASSLAVASGSPDTQYF.

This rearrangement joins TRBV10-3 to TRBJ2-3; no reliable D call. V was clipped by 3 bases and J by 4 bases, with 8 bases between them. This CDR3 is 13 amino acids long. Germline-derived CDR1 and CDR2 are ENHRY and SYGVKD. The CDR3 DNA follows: TGTGCCATCAGTGACGGGTTGCCAGATACGCAGTATTTT. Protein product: CAISDGLPDTQYF.

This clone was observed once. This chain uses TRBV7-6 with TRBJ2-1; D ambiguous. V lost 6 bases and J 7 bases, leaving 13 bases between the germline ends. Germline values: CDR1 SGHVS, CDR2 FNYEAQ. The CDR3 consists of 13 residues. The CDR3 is CASSPGPVNEQFF. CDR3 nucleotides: TGTGCCAGCAGTCCCGGACCGGTTAATGAGCAGTTCTTC. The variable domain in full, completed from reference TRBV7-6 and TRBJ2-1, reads GAGVSQSPRYKVTKRGQDVALRCDPISGHVSLYWYRQALGQGPEFLTYFNYEAQQDKSGLPNDRFSAERPEGSISTLTIQRTEQRDSAMYRCASSPGPVNEQFFGPGTRLTVL.

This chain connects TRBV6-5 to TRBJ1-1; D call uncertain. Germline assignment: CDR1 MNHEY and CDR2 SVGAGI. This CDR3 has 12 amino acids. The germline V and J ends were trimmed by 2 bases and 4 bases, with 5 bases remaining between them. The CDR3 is CASSYGGTEAFF. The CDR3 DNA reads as TGTGCCAGCAGTTACGGTGGCACTGAAGCTTTCTTT.

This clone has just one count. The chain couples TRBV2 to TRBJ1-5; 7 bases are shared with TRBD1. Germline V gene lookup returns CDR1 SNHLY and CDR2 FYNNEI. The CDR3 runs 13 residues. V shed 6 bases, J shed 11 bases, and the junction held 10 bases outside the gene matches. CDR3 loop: CASRGTALVAQHF. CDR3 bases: TGTGCCAGCAGGGGGACAGCCCTAGTGGCCCAGCATTTT.

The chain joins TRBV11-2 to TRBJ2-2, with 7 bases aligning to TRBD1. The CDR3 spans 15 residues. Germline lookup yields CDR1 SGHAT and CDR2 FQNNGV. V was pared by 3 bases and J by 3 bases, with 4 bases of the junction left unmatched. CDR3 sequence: CASSLTGWYTGELFF. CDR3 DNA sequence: TGTGCCAGCAGCTTGACAGGGTGGTACACCGGGGAGCTGTTTTTT.

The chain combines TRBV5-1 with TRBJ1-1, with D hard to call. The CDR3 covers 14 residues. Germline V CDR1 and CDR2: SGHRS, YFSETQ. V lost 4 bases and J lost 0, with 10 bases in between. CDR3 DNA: TGCGCCAGCAGCCCAGGAGCCATGAACACTGAAGCTTTCTTT. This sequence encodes CASSPGAMNTEAFF.

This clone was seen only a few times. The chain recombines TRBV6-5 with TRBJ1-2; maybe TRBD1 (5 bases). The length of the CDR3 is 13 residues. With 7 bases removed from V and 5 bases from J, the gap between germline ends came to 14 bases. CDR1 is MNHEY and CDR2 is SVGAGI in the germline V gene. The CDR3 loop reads CASTLGTVYGYTF. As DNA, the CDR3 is TGTGCCAGCACCTTGGGGACGGTTTATGGCTACACCTTC.

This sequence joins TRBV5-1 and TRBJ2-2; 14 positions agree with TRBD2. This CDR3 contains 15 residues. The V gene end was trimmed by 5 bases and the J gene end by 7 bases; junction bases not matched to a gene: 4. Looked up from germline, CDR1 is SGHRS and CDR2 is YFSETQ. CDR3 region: CASRLTSGRGGELFF. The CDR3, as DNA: TGCGCCAGCAGATTGACTAGCGGGAGGGGCGGGGAGCTGTTTTTT.

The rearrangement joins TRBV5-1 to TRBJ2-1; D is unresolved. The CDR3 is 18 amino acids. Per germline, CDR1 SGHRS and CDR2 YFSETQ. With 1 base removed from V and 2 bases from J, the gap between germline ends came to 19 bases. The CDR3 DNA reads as TGCGCCAGCAGCTTGAGGGCGACCCCCGCTCTCGCCTACAATGAGCAGTTCTTC. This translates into CASSLRATPALAYNEQFF.

Here the CDR3 reads CASSLTRSYEQYF. CDR3 sequence (DNA): TGCGCCAGCAGCTTAACTAGGTCCTACGAGCAGTACTTC. This chain links TRBV5-1 with TRBJ2-5, with D tentatively TRBD2 (5 bases). With the DNA end fitting TRBJ2-7 better, the J assignment may be wrong. Germline V gene lookup returns CDR1 SGHRS and CDR2 YFSETQ. The CDR3 covers 13 residues.

The CDR3 DNA sequence: TGTGCCAGCAGGCCAGGGGCATCAAGAGCGGGAGGGGAACGTGGAGATACGCAGTATTTT. Its translation: CASRPGASRAGGERGDTQYF. The chain combines TRBV2 with TRBJ2-3; 10 nucleotides align to TRBD2. Trimming cost V 6 bases and J 5 bases; bases outside gene matches: 23. The CDR3 is 20 residues long. Looked up from germline, CDR1 is SNHLY and CDR2 is FYNNEI.

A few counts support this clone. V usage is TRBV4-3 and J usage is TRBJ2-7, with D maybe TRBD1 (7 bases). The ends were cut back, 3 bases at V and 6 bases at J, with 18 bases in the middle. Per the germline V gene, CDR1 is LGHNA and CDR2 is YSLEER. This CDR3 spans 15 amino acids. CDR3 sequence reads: CASSQLLDRRGEQYF. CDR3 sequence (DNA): TGCGCCAGCAGCCAGCTTCTGGACAGGCGGGGCGAGCAGTACTTC.

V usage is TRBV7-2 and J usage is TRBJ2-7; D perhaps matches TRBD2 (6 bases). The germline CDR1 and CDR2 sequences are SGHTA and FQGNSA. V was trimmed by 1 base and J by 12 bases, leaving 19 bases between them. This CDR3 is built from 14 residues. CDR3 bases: TGTGCCAGCAGCTTAGGGAGGCATAGCGGACTCCTGTACTTC. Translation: CASSLGRHSGLLYF.

CDR3 loop: CSVETTGETQYF. DNA of the CDR3: TGCAGCGTTGAGACCACGGGAGAGACCCAGTACTTC. The gene calls are TRBV29-1 and TRBJ2-5; the D is unclear. Between the trimmed V and J ends, which lost 3 bases and 4 bases, there was a span of 9 bases. The germline gives CDR1 SQVTM, CDR2 ANQGSEA. The CDR3 is made up of 12 amino acids.

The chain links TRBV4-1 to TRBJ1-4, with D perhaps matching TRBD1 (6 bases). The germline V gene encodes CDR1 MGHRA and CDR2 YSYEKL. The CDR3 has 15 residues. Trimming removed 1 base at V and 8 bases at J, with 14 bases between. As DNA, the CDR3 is TGCGCCAGCAGCCAAGGGGGGACAAGGGGAGAAAAACTGTTTTTT. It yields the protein CASSQGGTRGEKLFF.

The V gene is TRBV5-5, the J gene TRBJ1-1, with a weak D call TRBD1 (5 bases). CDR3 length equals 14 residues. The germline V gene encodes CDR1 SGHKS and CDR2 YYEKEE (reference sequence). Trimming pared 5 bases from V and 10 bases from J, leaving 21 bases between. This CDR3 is CASRTEQDWGRAFF. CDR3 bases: TGTGCCAGCAGAACAGAACAGGATTGGGGACGAGCTTTCTTT. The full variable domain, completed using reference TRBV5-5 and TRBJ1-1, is DAGVTQSPTHLIKTRGQQVTLRCSPISGHKSVSWYQQVLGQGPQFIFQYYEKEERGRGNFPDRFSARQFPNYSSELNVNALLLGDSALYLCASRTEQDWGRAFFGQGTRLTVV.

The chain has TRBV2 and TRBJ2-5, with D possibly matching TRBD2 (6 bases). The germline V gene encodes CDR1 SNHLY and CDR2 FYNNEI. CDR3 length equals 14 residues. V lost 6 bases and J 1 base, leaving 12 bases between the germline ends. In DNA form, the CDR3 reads TGTGCCAGCAGAGAGACTAGGGGCCAAGAGACCCAGTACTTC. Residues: CASRETRGQETQYF.

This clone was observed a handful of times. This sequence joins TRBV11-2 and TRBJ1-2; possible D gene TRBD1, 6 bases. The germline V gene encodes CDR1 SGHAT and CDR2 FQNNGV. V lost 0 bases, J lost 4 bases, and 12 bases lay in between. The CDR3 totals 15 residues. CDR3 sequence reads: CASSLEQGPFYGYTF. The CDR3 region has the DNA TGTGCCAGCAGCTTAGAACAGGGACCGTTCTATGGCTACACCTTC. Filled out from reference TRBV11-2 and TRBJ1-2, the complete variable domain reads EAGVAQSPRYKIIEKRQSVAFWCNPISGHATLYWYQQILGQGPKLLIQFQNNGVVDDSQLPKDRFSAERLKGVDSTLKIQPAKLEDSAVYLCASSLEQGPFYGYTFGSGTRLTVV.